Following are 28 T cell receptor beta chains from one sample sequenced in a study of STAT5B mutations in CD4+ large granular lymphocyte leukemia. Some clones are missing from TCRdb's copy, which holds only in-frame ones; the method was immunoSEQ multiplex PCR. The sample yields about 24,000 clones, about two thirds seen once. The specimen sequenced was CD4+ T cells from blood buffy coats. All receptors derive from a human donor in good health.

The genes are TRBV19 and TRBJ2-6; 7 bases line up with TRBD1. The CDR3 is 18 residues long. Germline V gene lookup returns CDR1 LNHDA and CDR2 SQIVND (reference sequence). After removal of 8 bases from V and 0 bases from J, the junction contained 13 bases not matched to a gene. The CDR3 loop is CASSTTGTANSGANVLTF. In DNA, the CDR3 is TGTGCCAGTTCGACGACCGGGACAGCTAACTCTGGGGCCAACGTCCTGACTTTC.

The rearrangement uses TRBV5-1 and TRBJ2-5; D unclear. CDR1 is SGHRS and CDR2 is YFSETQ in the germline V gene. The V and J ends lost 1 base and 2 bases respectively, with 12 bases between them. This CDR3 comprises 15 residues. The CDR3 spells CASSLTGSKQETQYF. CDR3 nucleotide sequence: TGCGCCAGCAGCTTGACGGGTAGTAAACAAGAGACCCAGTACTTC. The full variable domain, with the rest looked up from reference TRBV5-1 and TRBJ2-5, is KAGVTQTPRYLIKTRGQQVTLSCSPISGHRSVSWYQQTPGQGLQFLFEYFSETQRNKGNFPGRFSGRQFSNSRSEMNVSTLELGDSALYLCASSLTGSKQETQYFGPGTRLLVL.

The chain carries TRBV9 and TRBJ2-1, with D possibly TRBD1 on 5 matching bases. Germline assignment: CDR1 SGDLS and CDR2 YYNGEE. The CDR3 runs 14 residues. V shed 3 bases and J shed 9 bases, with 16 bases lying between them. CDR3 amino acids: CASSAQSRVGEQFF. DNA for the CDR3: TGTGCCAGCAGCGCGCAGAGCAGGGTTGGTGAGCAGTTCTTC.

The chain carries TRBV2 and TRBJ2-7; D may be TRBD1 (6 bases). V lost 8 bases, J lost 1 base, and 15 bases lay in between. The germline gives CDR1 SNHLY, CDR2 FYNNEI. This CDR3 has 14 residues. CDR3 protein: CASRTDRWSYEQYF. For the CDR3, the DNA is TGTGCCAGCCGTACAGACAGGTGGTCCTACGAGCAGTACTTC.

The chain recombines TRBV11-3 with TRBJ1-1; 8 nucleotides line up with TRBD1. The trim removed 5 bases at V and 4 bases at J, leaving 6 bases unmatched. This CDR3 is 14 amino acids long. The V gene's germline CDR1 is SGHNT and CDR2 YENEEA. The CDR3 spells CASSPRGQGTEAFF. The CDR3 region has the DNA TGTGCCAGCAGCCCCAGGGGGCAGGGCACTGAAGCTTTCTTT.

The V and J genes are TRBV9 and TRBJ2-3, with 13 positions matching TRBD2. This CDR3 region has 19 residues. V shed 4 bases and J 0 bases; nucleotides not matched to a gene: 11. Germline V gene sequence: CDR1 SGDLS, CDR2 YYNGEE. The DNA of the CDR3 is TGTGCCAGCAGCCCATCCCTGTGGGGACTAGCGGGGAGCACAGATACGCAGTATTTT. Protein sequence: CASSPSLWGLAGSTDTQYF.

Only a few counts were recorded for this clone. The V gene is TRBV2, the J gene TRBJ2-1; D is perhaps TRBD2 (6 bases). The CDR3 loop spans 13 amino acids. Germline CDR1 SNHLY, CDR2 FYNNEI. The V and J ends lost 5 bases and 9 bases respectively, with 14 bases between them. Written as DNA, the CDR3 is TGTGCCAGCAGTCCGCAGGGACTCAGTGAGCAGTTCTTC. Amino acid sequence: CASSPQGLSEQFF.

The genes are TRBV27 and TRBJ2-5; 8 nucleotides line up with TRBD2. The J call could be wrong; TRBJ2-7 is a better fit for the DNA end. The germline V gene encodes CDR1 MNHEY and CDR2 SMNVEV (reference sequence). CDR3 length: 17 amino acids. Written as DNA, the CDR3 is TGTGCCAGCAGTTGTCTAGCGGGTCCGTGCAGCTCCTACGAGCAGTACTTC. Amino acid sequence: CASSCLAGPCSSYEQYF.

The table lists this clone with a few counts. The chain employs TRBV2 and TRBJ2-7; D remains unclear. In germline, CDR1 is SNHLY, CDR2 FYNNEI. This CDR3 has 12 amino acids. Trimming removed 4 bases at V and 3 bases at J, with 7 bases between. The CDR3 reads CASSALGYEQYF. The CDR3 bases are TGTGCCAGCAGTGCTCTCGGCTACGAGCAGTACTTC.

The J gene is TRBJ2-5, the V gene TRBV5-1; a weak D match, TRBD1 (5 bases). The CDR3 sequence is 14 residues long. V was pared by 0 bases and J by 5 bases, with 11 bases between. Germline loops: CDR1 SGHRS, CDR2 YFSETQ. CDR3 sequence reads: CASSLGGSGETQYF. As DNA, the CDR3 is TGCGCCAGCAGCTTGGGGGGCTCTGGGGAGACCCAGTACTTC.

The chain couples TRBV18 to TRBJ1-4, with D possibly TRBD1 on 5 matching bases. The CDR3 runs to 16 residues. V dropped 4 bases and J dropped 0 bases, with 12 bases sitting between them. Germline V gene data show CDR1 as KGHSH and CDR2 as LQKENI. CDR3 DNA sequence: TGTGCCAGCTCACAGTATACAGGACCAACTAATGAAAAACTGTTTTTT. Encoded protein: CASSQYTGPTNEKLFF.

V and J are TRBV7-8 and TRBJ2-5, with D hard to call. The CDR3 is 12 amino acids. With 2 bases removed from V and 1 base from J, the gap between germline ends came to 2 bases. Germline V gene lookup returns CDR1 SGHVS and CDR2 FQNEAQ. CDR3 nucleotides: TGTGCCAGCAGCTTACCCCAAGAGACCCAGTACTTC. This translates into CASSLPQETQYF.

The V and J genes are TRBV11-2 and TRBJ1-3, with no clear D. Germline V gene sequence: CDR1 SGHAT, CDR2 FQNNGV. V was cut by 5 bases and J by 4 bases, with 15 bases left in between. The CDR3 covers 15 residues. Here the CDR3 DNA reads TGTGCCAGCAGCACCGGTCCATCGAGCGGAAACACCATATATTTT. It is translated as CASSTGPSSGNTIYF.

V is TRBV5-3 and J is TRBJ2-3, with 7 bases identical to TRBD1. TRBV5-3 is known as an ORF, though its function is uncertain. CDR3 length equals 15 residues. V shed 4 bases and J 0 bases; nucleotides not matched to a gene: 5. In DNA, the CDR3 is TGTGCCAGAAGCCAGAGGGACAGTAGCACAGATACGCAGTATTTT. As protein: CARSQRDSSTDTQYF.

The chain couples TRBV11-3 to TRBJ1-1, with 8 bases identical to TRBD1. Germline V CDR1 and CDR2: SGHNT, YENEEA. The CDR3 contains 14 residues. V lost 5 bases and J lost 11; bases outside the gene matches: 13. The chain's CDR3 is CASSEQGVTGRAFF. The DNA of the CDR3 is TGTGCCAGCAGCGAACAGGGGGTGACAGGACGGGCTTTCTTT. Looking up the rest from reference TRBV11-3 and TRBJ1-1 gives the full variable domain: EAGVVQSPRYKIIEKKQPVAFWCNPISGHNTLYWYLQNLGQGPELLIRYENEEAVDDSQLPKDRFSAERLKGVDSTLKIQPAELGDSAVYLCASSEQGVTGRAFFGQGTRLTVV.

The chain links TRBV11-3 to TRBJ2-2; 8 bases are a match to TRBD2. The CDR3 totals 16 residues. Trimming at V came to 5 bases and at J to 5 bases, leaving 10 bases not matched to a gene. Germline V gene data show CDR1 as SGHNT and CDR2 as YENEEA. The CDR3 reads CASSPSRGGWTGELFF. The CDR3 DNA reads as TGTGCCAGCAGCCCTTCCCGGGGGGGCTGGACCGGGGAGCTGTTTTTT.

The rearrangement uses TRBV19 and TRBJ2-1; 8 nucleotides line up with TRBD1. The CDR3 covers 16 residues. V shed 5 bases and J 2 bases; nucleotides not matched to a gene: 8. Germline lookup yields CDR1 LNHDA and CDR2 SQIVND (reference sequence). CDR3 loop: CASSARQGLTYNEQFF. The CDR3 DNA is TGTGCCAGTAGTGCCAGACAGGGGTTAACCTACAATGAGCAGTTCTTC.

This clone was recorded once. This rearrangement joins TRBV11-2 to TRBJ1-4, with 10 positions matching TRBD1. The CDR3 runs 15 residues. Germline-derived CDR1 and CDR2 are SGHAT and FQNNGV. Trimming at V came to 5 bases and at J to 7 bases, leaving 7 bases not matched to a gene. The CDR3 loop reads CASSQGQGVVEKLFF. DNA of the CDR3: TGTGCCAGCAGCCAAGGACAGGGGGTGGTTGAAAAACTGTTTTTT.

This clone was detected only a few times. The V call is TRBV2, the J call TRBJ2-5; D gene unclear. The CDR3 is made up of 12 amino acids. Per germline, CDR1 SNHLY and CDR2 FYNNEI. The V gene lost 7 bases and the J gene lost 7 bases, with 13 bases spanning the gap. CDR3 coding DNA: TGTGCCAGCATTCTCGTAACGGGGACCCAGTACTTC. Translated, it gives CASILVTGTQYF. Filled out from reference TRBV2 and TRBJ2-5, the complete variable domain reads EPEVTQTPSHQVTQMGQEVILRCVPISNHLYFYWYRQILGQKVEFLVSFYNNEISEKSEIFDDQFSVERPDGSNFTLKIRSTKLEDSAMYFCASILVTGTQYFGPGTRLLVL.

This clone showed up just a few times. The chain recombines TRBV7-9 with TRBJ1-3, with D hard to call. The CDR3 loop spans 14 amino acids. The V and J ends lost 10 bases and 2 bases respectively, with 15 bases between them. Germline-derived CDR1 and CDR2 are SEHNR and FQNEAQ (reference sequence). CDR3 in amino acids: CATAVRRAGNTIYF. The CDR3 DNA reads TGTGCCACAGCAGTAAGGAGGGCTGGAAACACCATATATTTT.

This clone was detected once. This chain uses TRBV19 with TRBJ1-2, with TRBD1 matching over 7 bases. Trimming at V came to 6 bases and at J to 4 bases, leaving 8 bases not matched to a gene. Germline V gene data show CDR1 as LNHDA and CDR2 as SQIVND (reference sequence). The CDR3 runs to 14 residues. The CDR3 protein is CASSTRTGLYGYTF. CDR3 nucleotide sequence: TGTGCCAGTAGCACGAGGACAGGACTCTATGGCTACACCTTC.

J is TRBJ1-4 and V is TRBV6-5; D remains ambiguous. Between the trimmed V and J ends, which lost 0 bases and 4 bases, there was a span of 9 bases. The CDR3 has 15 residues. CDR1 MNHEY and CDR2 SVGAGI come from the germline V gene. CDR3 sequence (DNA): TGTGCCAGCAGTTACTCAGGGTTGGGTAATGAAAAACTGTTTTTT. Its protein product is CASSYSGLGNEKLFF.

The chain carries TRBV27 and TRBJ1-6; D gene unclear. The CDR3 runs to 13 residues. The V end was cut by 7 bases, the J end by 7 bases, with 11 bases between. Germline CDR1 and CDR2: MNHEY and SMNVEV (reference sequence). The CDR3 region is CASTTGRNSPLHF. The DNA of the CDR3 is TGTGCCAGCACGACGGGGAGAAATTCACCCCTCCACTTT.

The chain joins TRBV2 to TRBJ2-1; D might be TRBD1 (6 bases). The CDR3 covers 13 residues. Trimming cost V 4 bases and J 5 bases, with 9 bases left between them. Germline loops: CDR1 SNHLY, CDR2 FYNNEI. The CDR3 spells CASSVDSHNEQFF. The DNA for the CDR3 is TGTGCCAGCAGTGTGGACAGCCACAATGAGCAGTTCTTC.

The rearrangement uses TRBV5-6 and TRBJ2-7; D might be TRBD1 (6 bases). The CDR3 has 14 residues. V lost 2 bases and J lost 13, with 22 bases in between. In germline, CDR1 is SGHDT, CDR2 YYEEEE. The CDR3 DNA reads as TGTGCCAGCAGCTTCATGATGGACAGCCTCAACGCCTACTTC. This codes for CASSFMMDSLNAYF.

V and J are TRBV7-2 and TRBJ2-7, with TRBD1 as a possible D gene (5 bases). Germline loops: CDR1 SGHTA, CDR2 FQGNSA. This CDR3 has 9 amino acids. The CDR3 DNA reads TGTCCCTCAGGGAACGAGCAGTACTTC. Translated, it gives CPSGNEQYF.

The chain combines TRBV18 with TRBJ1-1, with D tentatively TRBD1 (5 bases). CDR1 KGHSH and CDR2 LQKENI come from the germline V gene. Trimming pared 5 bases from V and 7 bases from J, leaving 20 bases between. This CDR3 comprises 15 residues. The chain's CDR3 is CASSYDGGLGVEAFF. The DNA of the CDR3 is TGTGCCAGCTCATACGACGGGGGTTTAGGAGTTGAAGCTTTCTTT.

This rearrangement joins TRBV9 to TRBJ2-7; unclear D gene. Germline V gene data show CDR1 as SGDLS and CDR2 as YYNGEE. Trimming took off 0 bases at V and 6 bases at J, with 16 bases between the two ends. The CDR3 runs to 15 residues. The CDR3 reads CASSVGSGPLREQYF. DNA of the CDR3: TGTGCCAGCAGCGTAGGATCCGGGCCTCTACGCGAGCAGTACTTC.